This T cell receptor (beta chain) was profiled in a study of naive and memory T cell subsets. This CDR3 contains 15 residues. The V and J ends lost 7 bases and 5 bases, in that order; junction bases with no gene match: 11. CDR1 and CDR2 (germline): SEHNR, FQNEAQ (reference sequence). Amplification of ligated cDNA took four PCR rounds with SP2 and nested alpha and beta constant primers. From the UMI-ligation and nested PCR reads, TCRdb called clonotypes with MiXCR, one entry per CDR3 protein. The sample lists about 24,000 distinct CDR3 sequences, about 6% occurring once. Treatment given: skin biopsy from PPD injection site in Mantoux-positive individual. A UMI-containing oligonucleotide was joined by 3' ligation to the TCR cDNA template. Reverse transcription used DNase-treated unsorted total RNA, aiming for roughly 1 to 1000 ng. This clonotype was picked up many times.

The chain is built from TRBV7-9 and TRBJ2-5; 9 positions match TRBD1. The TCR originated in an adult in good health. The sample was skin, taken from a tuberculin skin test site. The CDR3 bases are TGTGCCAGCAACGCCGGGACAGGGATATGGGAGACCCAGTACTTC. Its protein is CASNAGTGIWETQYF.